These 27 T cell receptor beta chains were sequenced from one sample in a study of blood T cell repertoires in COVID-19 (dated by TCRdb to 2020 to 2021). Receptor amplification or capture employed the immunoSEQ multiplex PCR assay. The source is immuneACCESS, and TCRdb retained only in-frame sequences with V and J called. Part of the clones is not carried over; for the studies checked, unresolved V genes explain less than half of this, and the remainder is unexplained. Counted in this sample were about 79,000 clones; about 89% of them appeared once. About 15% of the sample lies in the top ten. Sequences were obtained from peripheral blood. These receptors all stem from a man between 65 and 79 years old with active or convalescent COVID-19.

This chain joins TRBV5-4 and TRBJ2-7; perhaps TRBD2 as D (5 bases). Germline assignment: CDR1 SGHNT and CDR2 YYREEE (reference sequence). V lost 4 bases, J lost 2 bases, and 16 bases lay in between. This CDR3 is built from 15 residues. The CDR3 sequence: CASSIRRTQTYEQYF. In DNA form, the CDR3 reads TGTGCCAGCAGCATTCGGAGGACGCAAACCTACGAGCAGTACTTC.

The chain is built from TRBV5-5 and TRBJ2-7; D unresolved. The CDR3 length is 11 residues. Germline CDR1 reads SGHKS; CDR2 reads YYEKEE (reference sequence). Trimming left V 4 bases short and J 5 bases short, with 7 bases between. The CDR3 nucleotides are TGTGCCAGCAGCCCCCGTGACGAGCAGTACTTC. Residues: CASSPRDEQYF.

This chain links TRBV5-1 with TRBJ2-2, with D perhaps TRBD1 (5 bases). This CDR3 has 16 residues. Trimming shortened V by 1 base and J by 4 bases, and 14 bases separated the two germline ends. The V gene's germline CDR1 is SGHRS and CDR2 YFSETQ. In nucleotides, the CDR3 is TGCGCCAGCAGCTTGATTAACCCAGGGTCCACCGGGGAGCTGTTTTTT. This encodes CASSLINPGSTGELFF.

V is TRBV7-9 and J is TRBJ2-7; 11 bases match TRBD1. This CDR3 contains 15 residues. With 1 base clipped from V and 3 bases from J, the junction kept 2 bases outside the gene matches. The V gene's germline CDR1 is SEHNR and CDR2 FQNEAQ (reference sequence). CDR3 sequence: CASSLEGTGGYEQYF. In nucleotides, the CDR3 is TGTGCCAGCAGCTTAGAGGGGACAGGGGGCTACGAGCAGTACTTC.

The rearrangement joins TRBV6-5 to TRBJ2-4, with TRBD2 identical over 8 bases. The CDR3 has 14 amino acids. Losses at the gene ends were 7 bases for V and 4 bases for J; bases not matched to a gene: 6. Germline values: CDR1 MNHEY, CDR2 SVGAGI. CDR3 nucleotides: TGTGCCAGCACCCTCGGGGGGGGGAAAAACATTCAGTACTTC. Its protein is CASTLGGGKNIQYF.

V usage is TRBV19 and J usage is TRBJ1-1; D might be TRBD1 (6 bases). V gave up 6 bases and J gave up 3 bases, with 20 bases separating them. Germline CDR1 is LNHDA and CDR2 is SQIVND (reference sequence). This CDR3 is built from 16 residues. The CDR3 region is CASRPYTRGWDTEAFF. The CDR3 DNA reads as TGTGCCAGTAGACCGTATACCAGGGGCTGGGACACTGAAGCTTTCTTT.

This clone was counted a few times. The chain carries TRBV14 and TRBJ2-7; D possibly corresponds to TRBD1 (6 bases). V was cut by 8 bases and J by 3 bases, with 11 bases left in between. CDR1 SGHDN and CDR2 FVKESK come from the germline V gene. CDR3 size: 12 residues. The DNA for the CDR3 is TGTGCCAGCGGATTACAGGGCTACGAGCAGTACTTC. Amino acid sequence: CASGLQGYEQYF. The full variable domain, with the rest looked up from reference TRBV14 and TRBJ2-7, is EAGVTQFPSHSVIEKGQTVTLRCDPISGHDNLYWYRRVMGKEIKFLLHFVKESKQDESGMPNNRFLAERTGGTYSTLKVQPAELEDSGVYFCASGLQGYEQYFGPGTRLTVT.

The chain couples TRBV19 to TRBJ1-4; D is unresolved. This CDR3 region has 15 residues. Germline CDR1 is LNHDA and CDR2 is SQIVND (reference sequence). V lost 6 bases, J lost 4 bases, and 15 bases lay in between. In DNA, the CDR3 is TGTGCCAGTAGCCCGGGTAAGGCGTATAATGAAAAACTGTTTTTT. Residues: CASSPGKAYNEKLFF.

The V and J genes are TRBV4-1 and TRBJ2-3; TRBD1 agrees at 9 bases. Germline trimming cut 3 bases from V and 2 bases from J; bases unmatched to any gene: 9. The CDR3 is 17 amino acids. The V gene's germline CDR1 is MGHRA and CDR2 YSYEKL. The CDR3 region has the DNA TGCGCCAGCAGCCAGTCAACGGACAGGGGCTCCACAGATACGCAGTATTTT. This translates into CASSQSTDRGSTDTQYF.

This chain uses TRBV11-1 with TRBJ2-2; D may be TRBD1 (5 bases). Germline CDR1 SGHAT, CDR2 FQDESV (reference sequence). This CDR3 contains 13 residues. Trimming cost V 5 bases and J 3 bases, with 7 bases left between them. CDR3: CASSRQHTGELFF. DNA for the CDR3: TGTGCCAGCAGCAGACAGCACACCGGGGAGCTGTTTTTT.

The CDR3 loop reads CASSQDPGQGRGISPLHF. CDR3 in DNA: TGCGCCAGCAGCCAAGATCCTGGACAGGGCCGGGGAATCTCACCCCTCCACTTT. J is TRBJ1-6 and V is TRBV4-1; 8 positions match TRBD1. The J segment lost 10 bases and the V segment lost 0 bases, leaving 14 bases of the junction unmatched. Germline V gives CDR1 MGHRA, CDR2 YSYEKL. The CDR3 spans 18 residues.

CDR3 sequence: CASSQVTAGGAGANVLTF. The CDR3, as DNA: TGTGCCAGCAGCCAAGTTACTGCGGGAGGGGCTGGGGCCAACGTCCTGACTTTC. The gene calls are TRBV3-1 (or the pseudogene TRBV3-2) and TRBJ2-6, with 9 bases lining up with TRBD2. V lost 1 base, J lost 2 bases, and 6 bases stayed unmatched. There are 18 residues in the CDR3. Germline CDR1 LGHDT, CDR2 YNNKEL (reference sequence).

The chain employs TRBV23-1 and TRBJ1-2; possible D gene TRBD1, 6 bases. TRBV23-1 is classed as an ORF, of uncertain function. The CDR3 consists of 15 residues. V shed 0 bases and J shed 6 bases, with 14 bases lying between them. The CDR3 bases are TGCGCCAGCAGTCAATCTACAGGGCTGGGAAATGGCTACACCTTC. Translation: CASSQSTGLGNGYTF.

In its sample, this clone was seen once. V and J are TRBV30 and TRBJ2-2; 8 nucleotides line up with TRBD2. V lost 4 bases and J lost 1; bases outside the gene matches: 2. The germline CDR1 and CDR2 sequences are GTSNPN and SVGIG (reference sequence). The CDR3 extends over 14 amino acids. This CDR3 is CAWTSGLNTGELFF. The CDR3 DNA is TGTGCCTGGACTAGCGGGCTGAACACCGGGGAGCTGTTTTTT.

V is TRBV28 and J is TRBJ1-4; 7 bases fit TRBD1. The CDR3 spans 16 residues. CDR1 MDHEN and CDR2 SYDVKM come from the germline V gene. The V segment lost 3 bases and the J segment 4 bases; nucleotides outside the gene matches: 8. The CDR3 coding sequence is TGTGCCAGCAGTTTGAGGGACAGTGATGATAATGAAAAACTGTTTTTT. This translates into CASSLRDSDDNEKLFF.

This chain links TRBV5-4 with TRBJ2-5; possible D gene TRBD2, 6 bases. Looked up from germline, CDR1 is SGHNT and CDR2 is YYREEE (reference sequence). V was cut by 7 bases and J by 5 bases, with 18 bases left in between. The CDR3 covers 14 residues. In DNA, the CDR3 is TGTGCCAGCTGGGAGGATAGGGGTCGGGAGACCCAGTACTTC. The encoded protein is CASWEDRGRETQYF.

V gene TRBV21-1 combines with J gene TRBJ1-1. TRBV21-1 is a known pseudogene. The CDR3 runs 14 residues. The CDR3 reads CASSKKAGSAEAFF. In DNA form, the CDR3 reads TGTGCCAGCAGCAAAAAGGCGGGTAGCGCTGAAGCTTTCTTT.

The genes are TRBV9 and TRBJ2-1; D ambiguous. CDR1 SGDLS and CDR2 YYNGEE come from the germline V gene. V lost 0 bases and J lost 7, with 14 bases in between. The CDR3 sequence is 15 residues long. The CDR3 nucleotides are TGTGCCAGCAGCGTAGGTTTACAGTCCCAAAATGAGCAGTTCTTC. Translating it yields CASSVGLQSQNEQFF.

The chain employs TRBV28 and TRBJ2-5; 7 bases map to TRBD2. Germline loops: CDR1 MDHEN, CDR2 SYDVKM. There are 13 residues in the CDR3. The J segment lost 5 bases and the V segment lost 8 bases, leaving 8 bases of the junction unmatched. CDR3 DNA sequence: TGTGCCAGCGAGTGGGGGGGAGGGGAGACCCAGTACTTC. This encodes CASEWGGGETQYF. The variable domain in full, with the rest retrieved from reference TRBV28 and TRBJ2-5, is DVKVTQSSRYLVKRTGEKVFLECVQDMDHENMFWYRQDPGLGLRLIYFSYDVKMKEKGDIPEGYSVSREKKERFSLILESASTNQTSMYLCASEWGGGETQYFGPGTRLLVL.

The genes are TRBV10-3 and TRBJ1-1, with no clear D. V was trimmed by 4 bases and J by 3 bases, leaving 3 bases between them. Germline V CDR1 and CDR2: ENHRY, SYGVKD. The CDR3 covers 11 residues. The chain's CDR3 is CAISADTEAFF. CDR3 coding DNA: TGTGCCATCAGTGCAGACACTGAAGCTTTCTTT.

This chain uses TRBV18 with TRBJ1-2; 8 bases line up with TRBD1. This CDR3 has 13 residues. The V and J ends lost 4 bases and 6 bases, in that order; junction bases with no gene match: 4. CDR1 KGHSH and CDR2 LQKENI come from the germline V gene. In DNA, the CDR3 is TGTGCCAGCTCACTGGGACAGGCTGATGGCTACACCTTC. Translated: CASSLGQADGYTF.

This clone has just one count. The chain recombines TRBV5-1 with TRBJ1-4; a weak D match, TRBD1 (6 bases). Per germline, CDR1 SGHRS and CDR2 YFSETQ. V shed 3 bases and J shed 3 bases, with 12 bases lying between them. The CDR3 is made up of 15 amino acids. The CDR3 region has the DNA TGCGCCAGCAGCTCCGGGGGGCAGGCTAATGAAAAACTGTTTTTT. It translates to CASSSGGQANEKLFF.

This chain connects TRBV6-5 to TRBJ2-7; 11 positions match TRBD2. V trimming: 6 bases; J trimming: 6 bases; junction bases outside the gene matches: 10. The CDR3 is made up of 15 amino acids. CDR1 and CDR2 from the germline V gene are MNHEY and SVGAGI. The CDR3 spells CASSSPASGRTEQYF. CDR3 DNA sequence: TGTGCCAGCAGCTCACCGGCTAGCGGGAGGACCGAGCAGTACTTC.

The rearrangement uses TRBV5-1 and TRBJ2-6; D is possibly TRBD2 (7 bases). CDR1 and CDR2 from the germline V gene are SGHRS and YFSETQ. The CDR3 is 18 amino acids. Trimming took off 1 base at V and 0 bases at J, with 14 bases between the two ends. The CDR3 loop is CASSLRSGDYSGANVLTF. CDR3 bases: TGCGCCAGCAGCTTGAGGTCAGGGGACTACTCTGGGGCCAACGTCCTGACTTTC.

The chain combines TRBV24-1 with TRBJ1-2; D is ambiguous. This CDR3 spans 12 amino acids. Germline lookup yields CDR1 KGHDR and CDR2 SFDVKD. Trimming shortened V by 4 bases and J by 0 bases, and 2 bases separated the two germline ends. The CDR3 DNA follows: TGTGCCACCAGTGACTCTAACTATGGCTACACCTTC. It codes for CATSDSNYGYTF.

The chain recombines TRBV2 with TRBJ1-6, with 10 bases lining up with TRBD1. Germline lookup yields CDR1 SNHLY and CDR2 FYNNEI. Unmatched junction bases numbered 13, after V lost 4 bases and J lost 7 bases. This CDR3 has 18 residues. CDR3 in amino acids: CASSVQGQGPLQNSPLHF. The CDR3 region has the DNA TGTGCCAGCAGTGTCCAGGGACAGGGGCCCCTCCAGAATTCACCCCTCCACTTT.

The J gene is TRBJ2-5, the V gene TRBV7-9; 7 bases fit TRBD1. The CDR3 is made up of 13 amino acids. Per the germline V gene, CDR1 is SEHNR and CDR2 is FQNEAQ (reference sequence). J gave up 4 bases and V 4 bases, and 3 bases lay outside the gene matches. CDR3 loop: CASSSQGRETQYF. Written as DNA, the CDR3 is TGTGCCAGCAGCTCACAGGGGCGAGAGACCCAGTACTTC. The variable domain in full, with the rest retrieved from reference TRBV7-9 and TRBJ2-5, is DTGVSQNPRHKITKRGQNVTFRCDPISEHNRLYWYRQTLGQGPEFLTYFQNEAQLEKSRLLSDRFSAERPKGSFSTLEIQRTEQGDSAMYLCASSSQGRETQYFGPGTRLLVL.